These 18 T cell receptor beta chains were sequenced from one sample in a study. TCRdb reprocessed the RT-PCR reads via MiXCR and lists one record per CDR3 protein. The sample consists of around 700,000 distinct CDR3 sequences, approximately 14% of them appearing once. The source material was memory CD4+ T cells from blood. The receptors were gathered from a female donor in good health, serving as a healthy control.

This clonotype was recorded a few times. Written as DNA, the CDR3 is TGTGCCAGCAACCCAGGTTGGGAAAAACTGTTTTTT. Amino acid sequence: CASNPGWEKLFF. The rearrangement links TRBV6-1 to TRBJ1-4; D remains unclear. The CDR3 runs to 12 residues. The germline V gene encodes CDR1 MNHNS and CDR2 SASEGT. Trimming took off 7 bases at V and 8 bases at J, with 11 bases between the two ends.

The V gene is TRBV20-1, the J gene TRBJ2-5; 8 bases match TRBD2. The CDR3 is 14 residues long. Per germline, CDR1 DFQATT and CDR2 SNEGSKA (reference sequence). Germline trimming cut 1 base from V and 1 base from J; bases unmatched to any gene: 2. The DNA for the CDR3 is TGCAGTGCTAGAGTTGCGGGGGGCCAAGAGACCCAGTACTTC. It specifies CSARVAGGQETQYF.

V gene TRBV18 combines with J gene TRBJ2-3, with no clear D. Germline V gene lookup returns CDR1 KGHSH and CDR2 LQKENI. V lost 3 bases, J lost 2 bases, and 12 bases lay in between. This CDR3 contains 15 residues. CDR3 DNA sequence: TGTGCCAGCTCACCTGAATATTTAATCACAGATACGCAGTATTTT. It encodes CASSPEYLITDTQYF.

There are many counts of this clonotype. The chain joins TRBV20-1 to TRBJ1-6; D uncertain. Trimming took 2 bases from V and 0 from J, leaving 8 bases between them. The germline V gene encodes CDR1 DFQATT and CDR2 SNEGSKA (reference sequence). CDR3 length: 15 amino acids. The CDR3 is CSARSRSSYNSPLHF. In DNA form, the CDR3 reads TGCAGTGCTAGATCCAGGAGCTCCTATAATTCACCCCTCCACTTT.

The table lists this clonotype with a few counts. V and J are TRBV20-1 and TRBJ1-1; 7 positions match TRBD1. The CDR3 loop spans 14 amino acids. The germline gives CDR1 DFQATT, CDR2 SNEGSKA (reference sequence). The V and J ends lost 2 bases and 1 base, in that order; junction bases with no gene match: 4. The CDR3, as DNA: TGCAGTGCTAGACAGTGGACAGGGAACACTGAAGCTTTCTTT. It codes for CSARQWTGNTEAFF.

This clonotype turned up a few times. The V and J genes are TRBV4-2 and TRBJ2-1; no clear D gene. The CDR3 consists of 14 residues. The ends were cut back, 0 bases at V and 6 bases at J, with 9 bases in the middle. Germline-derived CDR1 and CDR2 are LGHNA and YNFKEQ. DNA of the CDR3: TGTGCCAGCAGCCAAGATGCGAGCAGCAATGAGCAGTTCTTC. Its protein product is CASSQDASSNEQFF.

This chain joins TRBV6-2 or TRBV6-3 and TRBJ2-7; 7 bases fit TRBD1. This CDR3 spans 15 amino acids. CDR1 and CDR2 from the germline V gene are MNHEY and SVGEGT. The ends lost 6 bases at V and 0 bases at J; junction bases unmatched: 8. The CDR3 here is CASRLLGQASYEQYF. The DNA for the CDR3 is TGTGCCAGCAGACTCCTCGGACAGGCCTCCTACGAGCAGTACTTC.

This clonotype appeared a few times. CDR3 sequence: CASSLIRTSGIRPNYEQYF. The CDR3 DNA follows: TGTGCCAGCAGCTTAATCCGGACTAGCGGGATCCGACCAAATTACGAGCAGTACTTC. The chain combines TRBV7-9 with TRBJ2-7, with 12 bases lining up with TRBD2. The CDR3 has 19 amino acids. After removal of 2 bases from V and 4 bases from J, the junction contained 15 bases not matched to a gene. Germline CDR1 reads SEHNR; CDR2 reads FQNEAQ (reference sequence).

CDR3 residues: CASLTSGLGSGANVLTF. The CDR3 DNA follows: TGCGCCAGTTTGACTAGCGGTTTAGGCTCTGGGGCCAACGTCCTGACTTTC. The chain uses TRBV4-3 and TRBJ2-6, with TRBD2 matching over 9 bases. The CDR3 totals 17 residues. Germline V lookup: CDR1 LGHNA, CDR2 YSLEER. Trimming at V came to 9 bases and at J to 0 bases, leaving 9 bases not matched to a gene.

The table lists this clonotype with a few counts. This chain links TRBV5-1 with TRBJ2-1; D is unresolved. The CDR3 loop spans 15 amino acids. V was shortened by 4 bases and J by 0 bases, with 11 bases between the two germline ends. Germline V lookup: CDR1 SGHRS, CDR2 YFSETQ. The CDR3 here is CASSQAAVSYNEQFF. CDR3 nucleotides: TGCGCCAGCAGCCAGGCGGCGGTCTCCTACAATGAGCAGTTCTTC.

This clonotype has at least ten counts. The CDR3 region has the DNA TGTGCCAGCAGGAAGGACAGGGTGGGGCAAGAGACCCAGTACTTC. Translating gives CASRKDRVGQETQYF. This rearrangement joins TRBV6-1 to TRBJ2-5, with 8 nucleotides matching TRBD1. Germline V gene lookup returns CDR1 MNHNS and CDR2 SASEGT. The CDR3 has 15 amino acids. The V segment lost 6 bases and the J segment 2 bases; nucleotides outside the gene matches: 8.

In this sample, this clonotype turned up many times. V gene TRBV4-3 combines with J gene TRBJ2-7; D not resolved. The CDR3 is made up of 14 amino acids. The germline V gene has CDR1 LGHNA and CDR2 YSLEER. The V gene lost 0 bases and the J gene lost 2 bases, with 8 bases spanning the gap. The CDR3 is CASSQDGRTYEQYF. DNA of the CDR3: TGCGCCAGCAGCCAAGACGGACGGACCTACGAGCAGTACTTC.

This clonotype occurred a few times. This chain links TRBV4-3 with TRBJ2-3; no clear D. The CDR3 has 17 residues. Trimming pared 0 bases from V and 7 bases from J, leaving 20 bases between. Per germline, CDR1 LGHNA and CDR2 YSLEER. The CDR3 here is CASSQDGARARQNTQYF. In nucleotides, the CDR3 is TGCGCCAGCAGCCAAGATGGTGCTCGGGCCCGCCAGAATACGCAGTATTTT.

V and J are TRBV20-1 and TRBJ2-1; 16 nucleotides align to TRBD2. There are 17 residues in the CDR3. CDR1 DFQATT and CDR2 SNEGSKA come from the germline V gene (reference sequence). V lost 3 bases, J lost 4 bases, and 6 bases stayed unmatched. The CDR3 region is CSARGLAGGPTYNEQFF. CDR3 nucleotide sequence: TGCAGTGCTAGGGGACTAGCGGGAGGGCCGACGTACAATGAGCAGTTCTTC.

This clonotype was seen more than once but under ten times. CDR3 sequence (DNA): TGCAGTGCTAGAGAGAGCAGGGGCAATCAGCCCCAGCATTTT. Translating gives CSARESRGNQPQHF. V is TRBV20-1 and J is TRBJ1-5, with D perhaps TRBD1 (5 bases). This CDR3 is built from 14 residues. Trimming left V 0 bases short and J 2 bases short, with 8 bases between. Germline V lookup: CDR1 DFQATT, CDR2 SNEGSKA (reference sequence).

V and J are TRBV12-3 or TRBV12-4 and TRBJ2-1; 13 bases are a match to TRBD2. Losses at the gene ends were 5 bases for V and 5 bases for J; bases not matched to a gene: 6. The CDR3 is 16 residues long. The CDR3 DNA follows: TGTGCCAGCAGTAGACGGGGACTAGCGGGGAACAATGAGCAGTTCTTC. Encoded protein: CASSRRGLAGNNEQFF.

This clonotype was counted a few times. V usage is TRBV7-2 and J usage is TRBJ1-5, with TRBD1 matching 7 bases. Trimming cost V 5 bases and J 2 bases; bases outside gene matches: 6. Germline values: CDR1 SGHTA, CDR2 FQGNSA. The length of the CDR3 is 15 residues. DNA for the CDR3: TGTGCCAGCAGCCGCAGGGGGTTGGGCAATCAGCCCCAGCATTTT. The encoded protein is CASSRRGLGNQPQHF.

Comments on this clonotype: Given a much more abundant clone one base away, this may be a read error. The rearrangement links TRBV12-3 or TRBV12-4 to TRBJ1-1, with D hard to call. The CDR3 runs 14 residues. This CDR3 reads CACSRIGRNTEAFF. CDR3 DNA sequence: TGTGCCTGCAGTCGAATAGGTCGGAACACTGAAGCTTTCTTT.